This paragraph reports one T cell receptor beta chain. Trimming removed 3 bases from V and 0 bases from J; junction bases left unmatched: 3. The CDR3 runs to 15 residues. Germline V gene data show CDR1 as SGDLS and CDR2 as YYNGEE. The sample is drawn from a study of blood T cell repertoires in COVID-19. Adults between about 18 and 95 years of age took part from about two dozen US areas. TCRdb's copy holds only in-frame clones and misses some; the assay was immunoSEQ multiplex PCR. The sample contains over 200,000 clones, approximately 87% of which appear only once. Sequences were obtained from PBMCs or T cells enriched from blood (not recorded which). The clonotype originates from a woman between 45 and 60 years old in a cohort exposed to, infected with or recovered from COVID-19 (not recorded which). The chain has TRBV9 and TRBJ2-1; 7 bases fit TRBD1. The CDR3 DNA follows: TGTGCCAGCAGCGGGACAGGACTCTCCTACAATGAGCAGTTCTTC. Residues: CASSGTGLSYNEQFF.